Each of the 5 T cell receptor beta chains below was sequenced from the same sample in a study of blood T cell repertoires in COVID-19. This table comes from immunoSEQ multiplex PCR, and its TCRdb copy is limited to in-frame clones, with some not included. This repertoire shows 350,000 to 450,000 clones, about 89% found once; its top ten account for roughly 0.9%. Sequencing was performed on PBMCs or T cells enriched from blood (not recorded which). These receptor sequences come from a woman aged 40 to 50 who had been exposed to COVID-19.

As DNA, the CDR3 is TGCAGTGCTAGTCCTGGGGGCGGCTACACCTTC. Its translation: CSASPGGGYTF. The V and J genes are TRBV20-1 and TRBJ1-2, with D perhaps TRBD1 (6 bases). This CDR3 region has 11 residues. V lost 3 bases and J 8 bases, leaving 10 bases between the germline ends. The germline V gene encodes CDR1 DFQATT and CDR2 SNEGSKA (reference sequence).

This rearrangement joins TRBV6-1 to TRBJ1-5, with unresolved D. This CDR3 is built from 13 residues. The germline V and J ends were trimmed by 2 bases and 9 bases, with 11 bases remaining between them. Germline values: CDR1 MNHNS, CDR2 SASEGT. The CDR3 here is CASSEFFSRPQHF. CDR3 coding DNA: TGTGCCAGCAGTGAATTCTTCTCTCGGCCCCAGCATTTT.

The chain carries TRBV4-3 and TRBJ2-1; 8 bases align to TRBD2. V trimming: 0 bases; J trimming: 6 bases; junction bases outside the gene matches: 4. The CDR3 extends over 15 amino acids. Looked up from germline, CDR1 is LGHNA and CDR2 is YSLEER. The CDR3 sequence: CASSQDSGTPNEQFF. The CDR3 region has the DNA TGCGCCAGCAGCCAAGATAGCGGGACCCCCAATGAGCAGTTCTTC.

The chain couples TRBV15 to TRBJ1-2, with D unclear. V lost 0 bases and J 8 bases, leaving 10 bases between the germline ends. The CDR3 is 13 amino acids. Germline loops: CDR1 LNHNV, CDR2 YYDKDF (reference sequence). The CDR3 DNA is TGTGCCACCAGCAGAGATTCGCCGGGAGGCTACACCTTC. As protein: CATSRDSPGGYTF.

The rearrangement uses TRBV7-9 and TRBJ1-1; D call uncertain. Trimming took off 3 bases at V and 0 bases at J, with 8 bases between the two ends. The length of the CDR3 is 14 residues. Germline CDR1 is SEHNR and CDR2 is FQNEAQ (reference sequence). The CDR3 coding sequence is TGTGCCAGCAGCTTGTACCAGATGAACACTGAAGCTTTCTTT. Translated: CASSLYQMNTEAFF.